The TCR beta chain described here comes from a study of spatial heterogeneity in lung cancer (dated by TCRdb to between 2019 and 2020). With regard to the full study: Beta-chain transcripts were consistently detected in greater numbers than alpha-chain transcripts, which likely reflected higher beta-chain transcript abundance. In the raw uncorrected reads, each unique combination of TCR and UMI appeared more than ten times on average. In non-small cell lung cancer, the study made a quantitative comparison of TCR alpha and beta repertoires among multiple tumor regions, matched nontumor lung and blood. TCR repertoire features were related to nonsynonymous mutation counts determined by whole-exome sequencing of tumor tissue. At surgery, both alpha and beta chains were TCR-sequenced in about 200 tumor regions, 64 matched nontumor lung samples and 50 to 60 PBMC samples. The research as a whole found: Ubiquitous expanded tumor TCRs were found in blood more often at tumor resection than at routine follow-up. Confirming at a functional level the hypothesis that regional TCRs recognize regional mutations was considered to require additional single-cell paired TCR alpha and beta sequencing.

The label giving this sample's time point can be read as: sample taken at primary tumor resection. Donors were around 71 patients with early-stage, untreated non-small cell lung cancer from the lung TRACERx cohort. Whole RNA extracted from tumor and nontumor lung tissue, or from cryopreserved PBMC samples, was used for TCR sequencing without cell sorting. Only patients for whom sufficient RNA was available from at least two tumor regions were selected for TCR sequencing. V is pared back by 1 base and J by 4 bases, with 7 bases lying between the germline termini. According to the germline V gene, CDR1 reads SGHRS and CDR2 reads YFSETQ. The CDR3 covers 13 residues, taking in both the cysteine and the phenylalanine. Only the CDR3 region is kept as DNA, spanning 39 bases read in frame from base 1. To prepare the library, 5' RACE was applied. Sequencing relied on a NextSeq 500. In the TCR library protocol, a unique molecular identifier was attached to each TCR cDNA molecule so that PCR and sequencing errors could be corrected. Processing in the source paper ran as follows. TCR identification, UMI-based error correction and CDR3 extraction were all carried out with Decombinator tools. Expanded TCRs were defined as those above a frequency of 2 per 1,000, corresponding to the top 1% of the tumor frequency distribution. Rényi diversity was computed with the R vegan package after subsampling each repertoire 100 times to 5,000 TCRs. To build CDR3 similarity networks, amino acid triplet string-kernel similarity was used, and CDR3s were connected when their pairwise similarity was above 0.82. The public reads were reanalyzed by TCRdb: fastp trimming at Q25, MiXCR alignment, in-frame beta chains only. CDR3 protein sequences are deduplicated, and each keeps its most common genes and DNA. The V and J calls reflect TCRdb's pipeline rather than the authors' work. The sample table shows tens of thousands of distinct CDR3 sequences, and approximately 5.6% are seen once. The ten most abundant clones make up 20% to 30% of the sample.

To note about this clonotype: The antigen it binds to is not known. No quality values exist for individual bases; no much larger clone is one base distant.

This receptor was identified in a female donor with early-stage non-small cell lung cancer. Rearrangement joined TRBV5-1 to TRBJ2-3; TRBD1 might be the D gene, on 6 matching bases. The specimen was PBMCs, collected at surgery. CDR3 region: CASSLKGADTQYF. The sequenced DNA is TGCGCCAGCAGCTTGAAGGGGGCAGATACGCAGTATTTT.